The present T cell receptor (beta chain) was sequenced within a study of blood T cell repertoires in COVID-19. CDR3 size: 15 residues. With V trimmed by 2 bases and J by 7 bases, 8 bases remained unmatched. Germline V CDR1 and CDR2: KGHSH, LQKENI. The repertoire was sequenced with immunoSEQ multiplex PCR; TCRdb's copy has only in-frame clones and lacks some. The sample contains under 200,000 clones, approximately 91% of which appear only once. The sequence derives from a man aged 18 to 35 with acute or convalescent COVID-19. What was sequenced was peripheral blood. This chain links TRBV18 with TRBJ1-5; 7 nucleotides agree with TRBD1. The CDR3 loop reads CASSPGTTGPQPQHF. CDR3 in DNA: TGTGCCAGCTCACCAGGGACGACAGGGCCCCAGCCCCAGCATTTT.